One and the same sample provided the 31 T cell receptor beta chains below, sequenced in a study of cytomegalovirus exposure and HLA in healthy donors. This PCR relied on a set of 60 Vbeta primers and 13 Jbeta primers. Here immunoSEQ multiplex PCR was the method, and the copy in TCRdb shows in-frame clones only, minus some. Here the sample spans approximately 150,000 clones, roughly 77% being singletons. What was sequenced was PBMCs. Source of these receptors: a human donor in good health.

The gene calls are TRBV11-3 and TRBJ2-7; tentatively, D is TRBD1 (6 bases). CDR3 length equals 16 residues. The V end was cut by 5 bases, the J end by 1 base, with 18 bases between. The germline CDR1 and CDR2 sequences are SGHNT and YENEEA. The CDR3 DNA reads TGTGCCAGCAGCCAAGGTGGGGGCGTCCCATCCTACGAGCAGTACTTC. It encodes CASSQGGGVPSYEQYF.

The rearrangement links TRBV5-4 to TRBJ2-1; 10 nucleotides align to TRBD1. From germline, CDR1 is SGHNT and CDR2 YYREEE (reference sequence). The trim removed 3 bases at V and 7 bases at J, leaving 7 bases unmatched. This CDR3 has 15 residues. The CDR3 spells CASSWSGTGDNEQFF. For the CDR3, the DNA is TGTGCCAGCAGCTGGTCCGGGACAGGGGATAATGAGCAGTTCTTC.

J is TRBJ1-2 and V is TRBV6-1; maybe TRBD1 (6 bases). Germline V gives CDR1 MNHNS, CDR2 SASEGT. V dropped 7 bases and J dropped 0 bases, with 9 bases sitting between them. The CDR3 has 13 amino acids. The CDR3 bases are TGTGCCAGCACCCAGGGGACTAACTATGGCTACACCTTC. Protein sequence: CASTQGTNYGYTF.

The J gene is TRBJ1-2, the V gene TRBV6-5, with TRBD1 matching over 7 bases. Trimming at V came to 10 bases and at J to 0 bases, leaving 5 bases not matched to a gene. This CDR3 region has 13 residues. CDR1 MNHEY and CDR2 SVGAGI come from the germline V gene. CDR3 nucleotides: TGTGCCACAAGGGACAGCACTAACTATGGCTACACCTTC. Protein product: CATRDSTNYGYTF.

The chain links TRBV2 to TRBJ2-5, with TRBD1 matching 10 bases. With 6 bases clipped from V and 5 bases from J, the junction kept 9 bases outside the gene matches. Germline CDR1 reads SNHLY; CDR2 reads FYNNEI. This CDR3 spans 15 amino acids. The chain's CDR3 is CASRKPGQGRETQYF. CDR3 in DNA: TGTGCCAGCAGGAAACCGGGACAGGGGAGGGAGACCCAGTACTTC.

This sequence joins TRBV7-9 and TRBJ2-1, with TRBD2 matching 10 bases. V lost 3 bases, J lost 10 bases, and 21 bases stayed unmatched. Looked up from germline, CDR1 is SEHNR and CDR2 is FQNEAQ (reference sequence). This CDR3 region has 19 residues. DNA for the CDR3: TGTGCCAGCAGCTTTACAGTTGTCACGCGGGGAGCTAGCGGGGGCGAGCAGTTCTTC. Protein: CASSFTVVTRGASGGEQFF. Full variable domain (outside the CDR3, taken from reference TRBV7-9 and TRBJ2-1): DTGVSQNPRHKITKRGQNVTFRCDPISEHNRLYWYRQTLGQGPEFLTYFQNEAQLEKSRLLSDRFSAERPKGSFSTLEIQRTEQGDSAMYLCASSFTVVTRGASGGEQFFGPGTRLTVL.

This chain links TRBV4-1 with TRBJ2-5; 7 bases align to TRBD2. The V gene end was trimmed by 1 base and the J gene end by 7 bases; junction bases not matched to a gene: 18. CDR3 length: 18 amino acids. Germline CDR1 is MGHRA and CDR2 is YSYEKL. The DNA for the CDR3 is TGCGCCAGCAGCCAAGCTTCAGGCGGGCTAGCGGTTGGTGGGACCCAGTACTTC. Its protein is CASSQASGGLAVGGTQYF.

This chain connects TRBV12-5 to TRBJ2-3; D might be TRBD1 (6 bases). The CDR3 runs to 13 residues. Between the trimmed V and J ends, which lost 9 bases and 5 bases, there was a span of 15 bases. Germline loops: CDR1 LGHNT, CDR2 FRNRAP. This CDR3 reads CARRRTEGDTQYF. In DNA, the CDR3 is TGTGCTAGGAGGAGGACAGAGGGAGATACGCAGTATTTT.

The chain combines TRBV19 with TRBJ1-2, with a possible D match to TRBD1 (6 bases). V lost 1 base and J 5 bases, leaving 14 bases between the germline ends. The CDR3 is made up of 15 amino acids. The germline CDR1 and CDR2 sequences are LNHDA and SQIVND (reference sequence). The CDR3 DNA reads TGTGCCAGTAGTATAGTCCCCTGGACAGCTTATGGCTACACCTTC. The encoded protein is CASSIVPWTAYGYTF.

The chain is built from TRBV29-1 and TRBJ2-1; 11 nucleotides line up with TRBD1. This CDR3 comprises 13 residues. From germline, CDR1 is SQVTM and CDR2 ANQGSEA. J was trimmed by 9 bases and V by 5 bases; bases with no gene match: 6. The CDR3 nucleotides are TGCAGCGTTTCCGGGACAGGGGGTGGTGAGCAGTTCTTC. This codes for CSVSGTGGGEQFF.

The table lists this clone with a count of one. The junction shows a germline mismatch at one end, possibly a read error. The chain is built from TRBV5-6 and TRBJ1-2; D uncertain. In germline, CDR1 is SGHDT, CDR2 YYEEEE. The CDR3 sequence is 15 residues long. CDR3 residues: CASTFGGRANYGYPF. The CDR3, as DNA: TGTGCCAGCACCTTTGGTGGCCGTGCAAACTATGGCTACCCCTTC.

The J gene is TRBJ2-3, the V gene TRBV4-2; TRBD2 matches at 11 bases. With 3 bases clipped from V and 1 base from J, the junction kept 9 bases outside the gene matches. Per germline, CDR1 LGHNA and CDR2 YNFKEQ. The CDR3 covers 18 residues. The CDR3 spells CASSQTSGKGGGTDTQYF. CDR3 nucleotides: TGTGCCAGCAGCCAGACTAGCGGGAAAGGGGGGGGCACAGATACGCAGTATTTT.

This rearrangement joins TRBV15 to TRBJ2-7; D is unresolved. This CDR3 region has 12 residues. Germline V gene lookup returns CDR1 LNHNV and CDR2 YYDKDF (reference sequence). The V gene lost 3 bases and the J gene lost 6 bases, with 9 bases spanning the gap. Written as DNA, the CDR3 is TGTGCCACCAGCAGGGAGATCAGCGAGCAGTACTTC. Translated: CATSREISEQYF.

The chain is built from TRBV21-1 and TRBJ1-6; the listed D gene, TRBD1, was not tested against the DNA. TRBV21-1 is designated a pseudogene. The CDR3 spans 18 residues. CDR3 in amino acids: CASSKGRRPGGLYSPLHF. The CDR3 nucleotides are TGTGCCAGCAGCAAGGGTCGAAGACCAGGGGGCTTGTATTCACCCCTCCACTTT.

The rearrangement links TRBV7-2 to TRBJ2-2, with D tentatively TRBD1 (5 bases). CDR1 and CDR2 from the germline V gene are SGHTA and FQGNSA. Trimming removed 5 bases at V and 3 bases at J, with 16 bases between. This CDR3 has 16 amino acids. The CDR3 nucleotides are TGTGCCAGCAGCCCCCAGGGCGGCCACGACACCGGGGAGCTGTTTTTT. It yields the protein CASSPQGGHDTGELFF.

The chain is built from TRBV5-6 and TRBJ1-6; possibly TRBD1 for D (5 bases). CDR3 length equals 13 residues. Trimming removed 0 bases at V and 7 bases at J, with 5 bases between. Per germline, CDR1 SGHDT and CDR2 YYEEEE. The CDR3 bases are TGTGCCAGCAGCTTGGCAGGGAATTCACCCCTCCACTTT. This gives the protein CASSLAGNSPLHF.

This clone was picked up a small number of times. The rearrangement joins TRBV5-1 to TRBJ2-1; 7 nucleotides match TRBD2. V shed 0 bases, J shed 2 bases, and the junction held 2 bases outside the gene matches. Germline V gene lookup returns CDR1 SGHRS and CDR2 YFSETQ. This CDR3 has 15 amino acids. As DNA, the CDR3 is TGCGCCAGCAGCTTGGATCGGGGGGCCTACAATGAGCAGTTCTTC. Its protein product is CASSLDRGAYNEQFF.

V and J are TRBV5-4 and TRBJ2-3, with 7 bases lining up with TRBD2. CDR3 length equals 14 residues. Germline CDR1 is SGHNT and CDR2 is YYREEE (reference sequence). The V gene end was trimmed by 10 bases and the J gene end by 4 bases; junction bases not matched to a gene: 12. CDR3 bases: TGTGCCGTCGACGTCGCGGGGGTGGCAGATACGCAGTATTTT. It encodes CAVDVAGVADTQYF.

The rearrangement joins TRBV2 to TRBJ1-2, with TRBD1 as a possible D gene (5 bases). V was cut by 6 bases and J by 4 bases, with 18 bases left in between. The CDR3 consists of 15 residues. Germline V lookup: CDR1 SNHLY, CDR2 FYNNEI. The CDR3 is CASRKDRLLRYGYTF. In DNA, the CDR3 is TGTGCCAGCAGAAAAGACAGATTACTTCGCTATGGCTACACCTTC.

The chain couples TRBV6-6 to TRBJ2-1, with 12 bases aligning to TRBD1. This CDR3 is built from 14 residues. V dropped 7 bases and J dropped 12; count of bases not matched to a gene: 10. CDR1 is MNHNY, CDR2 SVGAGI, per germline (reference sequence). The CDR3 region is CASTGTGGARGQFF. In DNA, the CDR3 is TGTGCCAGCACCGGGACAGGGGGCGCGAGGGGGCAGTTCTTC.

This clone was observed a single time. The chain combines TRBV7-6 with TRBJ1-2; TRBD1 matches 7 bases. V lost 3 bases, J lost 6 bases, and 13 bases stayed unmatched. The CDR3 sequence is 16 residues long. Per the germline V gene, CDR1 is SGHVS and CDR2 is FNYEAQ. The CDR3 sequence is CASSLTPTGTVDGYTF. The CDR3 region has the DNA TGTGCCAGCAGCTTGACCCCGACAGGGACCGTTGATGGCTACACCTTC.

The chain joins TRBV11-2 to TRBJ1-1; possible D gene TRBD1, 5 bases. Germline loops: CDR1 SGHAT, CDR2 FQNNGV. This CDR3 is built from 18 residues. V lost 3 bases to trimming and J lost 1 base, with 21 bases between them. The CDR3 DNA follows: TGTGCCAGCAGCTTCCTTCCCTCTAGGGGACTGAAGAACACTGAAGCTTTCTTT. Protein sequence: CASSFLPSRGLKNTEAFF.

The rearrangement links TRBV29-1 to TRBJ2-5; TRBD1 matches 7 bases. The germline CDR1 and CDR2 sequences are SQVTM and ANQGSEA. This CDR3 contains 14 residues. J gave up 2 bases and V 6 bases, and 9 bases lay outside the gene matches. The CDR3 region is CSVNRDSIQETQYF. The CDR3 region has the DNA TGCAGCGTGAATAGGGACAGCATACAAGAGACCCAGTACTTC.

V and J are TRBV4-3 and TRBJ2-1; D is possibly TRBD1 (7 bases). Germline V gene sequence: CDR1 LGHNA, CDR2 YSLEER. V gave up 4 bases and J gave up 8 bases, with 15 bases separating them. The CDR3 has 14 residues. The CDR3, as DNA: TGCGCCAGCAGCCTCTTGACAGGGAGGTATGAGCAGTTCTTC. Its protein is CASSLLTGRYEQFF.

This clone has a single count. The CDR3 nucleotides read TGTGCCAGCAGCTTTTTCGGACTAGCGGGGGCTCGGACAGATACGCAGTATTTT. It specifies CASSFFGLAGARTDTQYF. The chain has TRBV7-9 and TRBJ2-3; 13 positions agree with TRBD2. The V and J ends lost 3 bases and 3 bases, in that order; junction bases with no gene match: 9. The V gene's germline CDR1 is SEHNR and CDR2 FQNEAQ (reference sequence). This CDR3 comprises 18 residues. Using reference TRBV7-9 and TRBJ2-3 for the parts outside the CDR3, the full variable domain is DTGVSQNPRHKITKRGQNVTFRCDPISEHNRLYWYRQTLGQGPEFLTYFQNEAQLEKSRLLSDRFSAERPKGSFSTLEIQRTEQGDSAMYLCASSFFGLAGARTDTQYFGPGTRLTVL.

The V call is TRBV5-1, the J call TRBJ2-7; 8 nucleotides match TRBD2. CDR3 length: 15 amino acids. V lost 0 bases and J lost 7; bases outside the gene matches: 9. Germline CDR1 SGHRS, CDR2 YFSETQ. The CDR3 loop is CASSLDGGRPAEQYF. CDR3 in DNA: TGCGCCAGCAGCTTGGATGGCGGGAGGCCCGCGGAGCAGTACTTC.

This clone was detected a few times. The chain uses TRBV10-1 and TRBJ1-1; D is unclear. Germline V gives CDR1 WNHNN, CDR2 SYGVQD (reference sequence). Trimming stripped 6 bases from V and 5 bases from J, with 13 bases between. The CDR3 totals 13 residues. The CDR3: CASSPRTGTEAFF. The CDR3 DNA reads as TGCGCCAGCAGCCCGCGGACGGGGACTGAAGCTTTCTTT.

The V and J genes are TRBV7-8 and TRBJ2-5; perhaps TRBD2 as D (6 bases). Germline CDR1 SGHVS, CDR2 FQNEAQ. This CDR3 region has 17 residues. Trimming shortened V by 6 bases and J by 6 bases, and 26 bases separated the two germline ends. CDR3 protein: CASSTRQAEGLVKTQYF. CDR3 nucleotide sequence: TGTGCCAGCAGTACTCGTCAAGCGGAGGGTTTAGTAAAGACCCAGTACTTC.

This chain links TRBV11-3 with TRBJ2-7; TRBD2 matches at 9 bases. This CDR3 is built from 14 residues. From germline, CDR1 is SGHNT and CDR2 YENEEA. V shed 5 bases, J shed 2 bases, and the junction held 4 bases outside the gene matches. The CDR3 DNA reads TGTGCCAGCAGCGCGGGGGGGATCGCCTACGAGCAGTACTTC. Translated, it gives CASSAGGIAYEQYF.

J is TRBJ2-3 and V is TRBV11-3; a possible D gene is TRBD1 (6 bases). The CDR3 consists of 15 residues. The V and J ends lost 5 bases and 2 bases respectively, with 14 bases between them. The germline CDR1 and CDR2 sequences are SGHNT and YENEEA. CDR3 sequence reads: CASSPGQPSTDTQYF. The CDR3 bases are TGTGCCAGCAGCCCCGGACAGCCCTCCACAGATACGCAGTATTTT.

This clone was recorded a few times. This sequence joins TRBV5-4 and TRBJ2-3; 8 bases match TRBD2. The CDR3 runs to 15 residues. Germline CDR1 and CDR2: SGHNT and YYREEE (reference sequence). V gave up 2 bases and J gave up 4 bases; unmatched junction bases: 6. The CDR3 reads CASSFVLAGSDTQYF. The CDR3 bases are TGTGCCAGCAGCTTTGTGCTAGCGGGTTCAGATACGCAGTATTTT.